Following are 26 T cell receptor beta chains from one sample sequenced in a study of tumor and adjacent non-tumor tissue in lung cancer. The template was RNA from unsorted bulk tissue. Three rounds of nested PCR, following a modified ARM-PCR protocol, produced the TCRbeta library. Each CDR3 protein gets one entry after TCRdb re-called the multiplex PCR reads with MiXCR. The profile shows about 140,000 distinct CDR3 sequences, approximately 70% of them singletons. The material sequenced was lung tumor tissue. These receptors were collected from a man aged 55-75 years with small cell lung cancer.

As for this clonotype: The junction differs from germline at one of its ends, possibly a read error. The chain carries TRBV11-3 and TRBJ2-3; D assignment may be TRBD1 or TRBD2 (5 bases each). CDR3 size: 15 residues. Germline CDR1 SGHNT, CDR2 YENEEA. The CDR3 here is CASSLGHSSTDTQYF. The CDR3 region has the DNA TGTGCCAGCAGCCTCGGACATTCTAGCACAGATACACAGTATTTT.

V and J are TRBV11-2 and TRBJ2-5, with unresolved D. The germline V gene has CDR1 SGHAT and CDR2 FQNNGV. The CDR3 has 13 amino acids. With 5 bases removed from V and 10 bases from J, the gap between germline ends came to 17 bases. The CDR3 protein is CASSIDLEGNQYF. The CDR3 region has the DNA TGTGCCAGCAGCATCGACCTGGAAGGGAACCAGTACTTC.

This chain connects TRBV6-2 or TRBV6-3 to TRBJ2-7, with D uncertain. This CDR3 spans 12 amino acids. The germline CDR1 and CDR2 sequences are MNHEY and SVGEGT. Trimming took 4 bases from V and 4 from J, leaving 8 bases between them. The CDR3 spells CASSWASYEQYF. The CDR3 DNA is TGTGCCAGCAGTTGGGCAAGTTACGAGCAGTACTTC.

This clonotype was seen only once. The germline gene is not matched at one end of the junction; a read error may be the cause. The chain employs TRBV11-1 and TRBJ2-1; 7 nucleotides match TRBD2. Germline V gene lookup returns CDR1 SGHAT and CDR2 FQDESV (reference sequence). The CDR3 loop spans 15 amino acids. This CDR3 is CASSANGRSYNEHFF. CDR3 coding DNA: TGTGCCAGCAGTGCTAACGGGAGGTCCTACAATGAGCACTTCTTC.

V is TRBV20-1 and J is TRBJ2-7; 9 bases fit TRBD1. CDR3 length: 20 amino acids. The J segment lost 10 bases and the V segment lost 3 bases, leaving 31 bases of the junction unmatched. From germline, CDR1 is DFQATT and CDR2 SNEGSKA (reference sequence). The CDR3 reads CSASWASGQGVVGREREQYF. As DNA, the CDR3 is TGCAGTGCTAGTTGGGCATCGGGACAGGGTGTTGTGGGGCGGGAACGTGAACAGTACTTC.

The V and J genes are TRBV6-5 and TRBJ2-7; 10 nucleotides agree with TRBD2. From germline, CDR1 is MNHEY and CDR2 SVGAGI. CDR3 length: 15 amino acids. CDR3 nucleotides: TGTGTCAACAGTTCCAAGGGACTAGCGCCCTACGAGCAGTACTTC. Its translation is CVNSSKGLAPYEQYF.

Remarks on this clonotype: With a much larger clone just one base away, this may be a read error. The CDR3 reads CIASKGQYQETQYF. In nucleotides, the CDR3 is TGCATTGCTAGCAAGGGACAGTACCAAGAGACCCAGTACTTC. The chain employs TRBV20-1 and TRBJ2-5, with 7 nucleotides matching TRBD1. Germline V gives CDR1 DFQATT, CDR2 SNEGSKA (reference sequence). The CDR3 sequence is 14 residues long.

In regard to this clonotype: The conserved phenylalanine or tryptophan normally closing the CDR3 is absent here, so this likely arose from a read error. The rearrangement uses TRBV12-3 or TRBV12-4 and TRBJ2-6; D is possibly TRBD2 (5 bases). V shed 8 bases and J shed 2 bases, with 10 bases lying between them. This CDR3 spans 14 amino acids. CDR3 region: CASRGSAGANVLTS. In DNA, the CDR3 is TGTGCCAGCCGGGGTTCCGCTGGGGCCAACGTCCTGACTTCC.

With respect to this clonotype: This may stem from a read error, because a much larger clone lies one nucleotide away. This sequence joins TRBV6-1 and TRBJ2-3; D possibly uses TRBD1 or TRBD2 (6 bases each). There are 15 residues in the CDR3. Germline-derived CDR1 and CDR2 are MNHNS and SASEGT. With 4 bases removed from V and 7 bases from J, the gap between germline ends came to 18 bases. The CDR3 nucleotides read TGTGCCAGCAGTGTGGGGGGCCTGGGGACATATACGCAGTATTTT. Translating it yields CASSVGGLGTYTQYF.

For this clonotype: As the CDR3 is not closed by the conserved phenylalanine or tryptophan, this likely results from a read error. The chain employs TRBV6-6 and TRBJ2-2; either TRBD1 or TRBD2 may supply D (6 bases each). CDR3 length: 14 amino acids. CDR1 and CDR2 (germline): MNHNY, SVGAGI (reference sequence). The CDR3 reads CSSSYSRGAGELFS. Written as DNA, the CDR3 is TGTTCCAGCAGTTACTCGAGGGGGGCCGGGGAGCTGTTTTCT.

J is TRBJ2-5 and V is TRBV7-8, with unresolved D. The CDR3 extends over 15 amino acids. Trimming removed 0 bases from V and 5 bases from J, with 13 bases in between. CDR1 is SGHVS and CDR2 is FQNEAQ in the germline V gene. The chain's CDR3 is CASSLAPDQKETQYF. CDR3 in DNA: TGTGCCAGCAGCTTAGCTCCTGACCAGAAGGAGACCCAGTACTTC.

V is TRBV11-2 and J is TRBJ2-1; D is uncertain. V gave up 4 bases and J gave up 0 bases, with 13 bases separating them. The germline V gene encodes CDR1 SGHAT and CDR2 FQNNGV. The CDR3 spans 16 residues. The CDR3 region is CASSSDPANSYNEQFF. The CDR3, as DNA: TGTGCCAGCAGCTCCGATCCCGCAAACTCCTACAATGAGCAGTTCTTC.

The J gene is TRBJ2-3, the V gene TRBV29-1, with a weak D call TRBD1 (6 bases). This CDR3 has 14 amino acids. Trimming removed 5 bases at V and 2 bases at J, with 14 bases between. Germline V gene data show CDR1 as SQVTM and CDR2 as ANQGSEA. The CDR3 sequence is CSVPRDTNTDTQYF. The CDR3 nucleotides are TGCAGCGTTCCCCGGGACACGAACACAGATACGCAGTATTTT.

This clonotype has just a few counts. The junction differs from germline at one of its ends, possibly a read error. The chain links TRBV4-1 to TRBJ2-2, with a tentative D call TRBD2 (5 bases). The CDR3 consists of 12 residues. The V gene's germline CDR1 is MGHRA and CDR2 YSYEKL. This chain's CDR3 is CASSHLPGVLFF. The CDR3, as DNA: TGCGCCAGCAGCCACCTACCCGGGGTGCTGTTTTTT.

This clonotype was detected a few times. The chain couples TRBV20-1 to TRBJ1-2; D unclear. The germline CDR1 and CDR2 sequences are DFQATT and SNEGSKA (reference sequence). CDR3 size: 13 residues. The ends were cut back, 3 bases at V and 7 bases at J, with 15 bases in the middle. The CDR3 loop is CSASHGPGRGYTF. In DNA form, the CDR3 reads TGCAGTGCTAGTCATGGGCCCGGGCGTGGCTACACCTTC.

As concerns this clonotype: The junction does not match germline at one end; this may be a read error. The CDR3 protein is CARSHRAAINYKLFF. Written as DNA, the CDR3 is TGCGCCAGAAGCCACCGGGCCGCAATTAATTACAAACTGTTTTTT. The chain links TRBV4-1 to TRBJ1-4; D remains ambiguous. The CDR3 contains 15 residues. In germline, CDR1 is MGHRA, CDR2 YSYEKL.

The CDR3 is CASSLADLTLNEQFF. As DNA, the CDR3 is TGTGCCAGCAGCTTAGCAGACCTTACTCTGAATGAGCAGTTCTTC. The chain is built from TRBV11-2 and TRBJ2-1; D unclear. V was shortened by 1 base and J by 7 bases, with 14 bases between the two germline ends. Germline-derived CDR1 and CDR2 are SGHAT and FQNNGV. The CDR3 contains 15 residues.

This clonotype was observed once. Since a much larger clone is just one base distant, this may be a read error. Because it lacks the conserved phenylalanine or tryptophan at the end, this CDR3 is likely a read error. The rearrangement uses TRBV6-6 and TRBJ2-3; D remains ambiguous. The germline CDR1 and CDR2 sequences are MNHNY and SVGAGI (reference sequence). With 0 bases removed from V and 5 bases from J, the gap between germline ends came to 15 bases. This CDR3 comprises 16 residues. CDR3: CASSYSGSRRGDTQYL. The CDR3 DNA reads as TGTGCCAGCAGTTACTCCGGGTCTCGGCGAGGAGATACGCAGTATCTT.

This clonotype was counted at least ten times. CDR3 DNA: TGTGCCTGGAGTGTAAAGACAGAGACCTACGAGCAGTACTTC. This encodes CAWSVKTETYEQYF. The chain joins TRBV30 to TRBJ2-7, with D perhaps matching TRBD1 (5 bases). Per the germline V gene, CDR1 is GTSNPN and CDR2 is SVGIG (reference sequence). V lost 0 bases, J lost 2 bases, and 11 bases lay in between. CDR3 size: 14 residues.

The rearrangement links TRBV11-2 to TRBJ2-7; D not certain. In germline, CDR1 is SGHAT, CDR2 FQNNGV. This CDR3 spans 13 amino acids. The CDR3 region is CTNSLGQLNEQYF. As DNA, the CDR3 is TGTACCAACAGCTTAGGGCAGCTGAACGAGCAGTACTTC.

On this clonotype itself: The CDR3 ends on some other residue instead of the conserved phenylalanine or tryptophan, so this is likely a read error. The DNA is omitted, as the CDR3 cannot be located on it reliably, and the CDR3 follows TCRdb's listing. J is TRBJ2-1 and V is TRBV11-3; the table gives TRBD2 as D, unverified against the DNA. The germline gives CDR1 SGHNT, CDR2 YENEEA. Both ends counted, the CDR3 spans 15 residues. The CDR3 spells CAISLAGTSGNEKFL.

About this clonotype: An end of the junction does not agree with germline; a read error may underlie this. V usage is TRBV20-1 and J usage is TRBJ1-2; perhaps TRBD1 as D (5 bases). The CDR3 spans 14 residues. The germline gives CDR1 DFQATT, CDR2 SNEGSKA (reference sequence). CDR3 in DNA: TGCGGTGTCCGCCCCGACAGCCTCTCCTATGACTACACCTTC. Amino acid sequence: CGVRPDSLSYDYTF.

Concerning this clonotype: The junction departs from germline at one end; a sequencing error may be responsible. The chain is built from TRBV6-5 and TRBJ1-2; 7 positions match TRBD1. The CDR3 contains 15 residues. Germline assignment: CDR1 MNHEY and CDR2 SVGAGI. The CDR3 sequence is CASSYSRDSPYGYIF. CDR3 nucleotides: TGTGCCAGCAGTTACTCCCGGGACAGTCCCTATGGCTACATCTTC.

The genes are TRBV6-5 and TRBJ2-1; TRBD2 aligns across 8 bases. Germline CDR1 MNHEY, CDR2 SVGAGI. J gave up 12 bases and V 0 bases, and 7 bases lay outside the gene matches. The CDR3 consists of 14 residues. CDR3 coding DNA: TGTGCCAGCAGTTACTCGGAGACGGGAGGGTTGCAGTTCTTC. It is translated as CASSYSETGGLQFF.

The chain recombines TRBV24-1 with TRBJ2-1, with a tentative D call TRBD1 (5 bases). The CDR3 runs 13 residues. The V end lost 2 bases, the J end lost 9 bases, and 10 bases lay between the germline ends. CDR1 KGHDR and CDR2 SFDVKD come from the germline V gene. Here the CDR3 reads CATSDSQGSEQFF. The CDR3 DNA is TGTGCCACCAGTGATTCGCAGGGATCTGAGCAGTTCTTC.

This clonotype was observed a single time. The chain couples TRBV5-4 to TRBJ2-7; D gene unclear. CDR1 SGHNT and CDR2 YYREEE come from the germline V gene (reference sequence). V dropped 5 bases and J dropped 3 bases, with 9 bases sitting between them. CDR3 length: 12 residues. The DNA for the CDR3 is TGTGCCAGCAGTTGGGTCGGCTACGAGCAGTACTTC. Encoded protein: CASSWVGYEQYF.